The 7 T cell receptor beta chains reported below all come from one sample, sequenced in a study of blood T cell repertoires in COVID-19. Only in-frame clones appear in the TCRdb table, and some are missing; sequencing was by immunoSEQ multiplex PCR. The sample has about 270,000 clones; 86% are singletons. Sequenced: peripheral blood. These receptors were taken from a woman aged 30 to 39 with COVID-19, enrolled during active disease.

This chain joins TRBV28 and TRBJ1-4; 8 bases map to TRBD1. This CDR3 has 13 amino acids. Germline CDR1 reads MDHEN; CDR2 reads SYDVKM. Losses at the gene ends were 11 bases for V and 6 bases for J; bases not matched to a gene: 8. DNA for the CDR3: TGTGCCTCCAACAGGGGGAGGTATGAAAAACTGTTTTTT. It encodes CASNRGRYEKLFF.

The genes are TRBV4-1 and TRBJ2-3; possible D gene TRBD2, 6 bases. CDR1 MGHRA and CDR2 YSYEKL come from the germline V gene. The CDR3 is made up of 14 amino acids. V dropped 2 bases and J dropped 5 bases, with 11 bases sitting between them. The CDR3 spells CASSQLTSVDTQYF. The CDR3 nucleotides read TGCGCCAGCAGCCAATTGACTAGTGTAGATACGCAGTATTTT.

This chain links TRBV9 with TRBJ1-2; D is uncertain. Looked up from germline, CDR1 is SGDLS and CDR2 is YYNGEE. The ends were cut back, 5 bases at V and 11 bases at J, with 22 bases in the middle. CDR3 size: 14 residues. CDR3 in DNA: TGTGCCAGCAGTGTCTCAGAGGGCTCCCCCGTATACACCTTC. Translated, it gives CASSVSEGSPVYTF.

The genes are TRBV5-1 and TRBJ1-1, with TRBD1 identical over 7 bases. This CDR3 is built from 16 residues. The germline gives CDR1 SGHRS, CDR2 YFSETQ. The V gene end was trimmed by 3 bases and the J gene end by 2 bases; junction bases not matched to a gene: 10. For the CDR3, the DNA is TGCGCCAGCAGCTGGAACCTTGGGGACAGTAACACTGAAGCTTTCTTT. It specifies CASSWNLGDSNTEAFF.

In this sample, this clone turned up a few times. The gene calls are TRBV5-4 and TRBJ2-1; TRBD2 agrees at 13 bases. CDR1 and CDR2 from the germline V gene are SGHNT and YYREEE (reference sequence). Losses at the gene ends were 4 bases for V and 6 bases for J; bases not matched to a gene: 4. This CDR3 comprises 15 residues. The CDR3 is CASSEGLAGLNEQFF. DNA of the CDR3: TGTGCCAGCAGCGAGGGACTAGCGGGGCTCAATGAGCAGTTCTTC.

V and J are TRBV6-1 and TRBJ1-6, with TRBD1 matching 7 bases. V shed 3 bases, J shed 0 bases, and the junction held 2 bases outside the gene matches. The CDR3 extends over 16 amino acids. CDR1 and CDR2 from the germline V gene are MNHNS and SASEGT. As DNA, the CDR3 is TGTGCCAGCAGTGACGACAGGGCCTCCTATAATTCACCCCTCCACTTT. Translated, it gives CASSDDRASYNSPLHF.

V gene TRBV23-1 combines with J gene TRBJ2-7; a weak D match, TRBD2 (7 bases). TRBV23-1 is filed as an ORF, its function uncertain. The CDR3 spans 17 residues. The ends were cut back, 8 bases at V and 0 bases at J, with 23 bases in the middle. Here the CDR3 reads CASLKPYGGASSYEQYF. DNA of the CDR3: TGCGCCAGCCTAAAGCCCTATGGGGGGGCGAGCTCCTACGAGCAGTACTTC.